Listed here is a single T cell receptor beta chain. What antigen it recognizes has not been identified. This may be a read error, as it is one base from a much larger clone. Systemically healthy Caucasian individuals from Russia, 39 in total and aged roughly 6 to 100 years, were included as donors. Each donor gave approximately 10 milliliters of peripheral blood, collected into EDTA-treated Vacutainer tubes. Ficoll-Paque density-gradient centrifugation was used to isolate PBMCs, with at least 7 million per sample. Total RNA, at least 6 micrograms per sample, was extracted from PBMCs with Trizol reagent. For every donor, flow cytometry on a PBMC aliquot measured the percentage of naive CD45RAhigh/CD27high T cells. The library was generated by 5' RACE. The run used an Illumina HiSeq 2500. A second roughly 7 to 11 cycle PCR used a sample-barcoded 5' primer and a J-beta primer mix. A template-switch 5' adaptor carrying 12 random nucleotides introduced a unique molecular identifier onto each TCR beta cDNA molecule. At least 3 million CDR3-containing paired-end reads were obtained from each sample. First-strand cDNA synthesis was performed from all RNA using the Mint cDNA synthesis kit, with priming by a TRBC-specific oligonucleotide. After uracil-DNA glycosylase treatment, a first 18-cycle PCR used universal primers M1SS and BC2_uni_R on all cDNA. Under the source paper's analysis protocol: Each sample was normalized by randomly selecting 1 million high-quality reads, each carrying a distinct molecular identifier. Reads sharing molecular identifiers were discarded rather than binned into consensus sequences. MiTCR, set to a Q25 quality threshold and the strictest error-elimination algorithm, was used for CDR3 identification, clonotype clustering and error correction. A nonparametric unseen species model using Euler transformation provided a lower-bound estimate of total TCR beta diversity. The public reads were reanalyzed by TCRdb: fastp trimming at Q25, MiXCR alignment, in-frame beta chains only. Each record represents a unique CDR3 protein, reported with the most common genes and DNA among its rows. In this record, the V and J calls reflect TCRdb's handling and not the investigators' own analysis. This sample is represented by about 620,000 distinct CDR3 sequences; under 65% of them were singletons. Of the sample, less than 15% is held by the ten largest clones.

Via the germline V gene (reference sequence), CDR1 is MNHEY and CDR2 SMNVEV. The CDR3 contains 14 residues, cysteine and phenylalanine counted. The sequence is cut down to CDR3 DNA, 42 bases in frame from base 1. This entry is derived from a study of blood T cells in healthy people across ages (dated by TCRdb to about 2015). With respect to the entire study: In model experiments, template switching captured roughly one uniquely barcoded TCR beta cDNA molecule for every two T cells. Using deep sequencing normalized with unique cDNA molecular identifiers, the study measured how TCR beta repertoire diversity changes with age. The study analyzed two additional independent replicas of 1 million unique cDNA reads from the same blood draw for two donors, one aged 18 to 30 and one aged 80 or older. Four age groups were formed from the donors: young (average around 15 years), middle-aged (approximately 42), aged (approximately 60) and long-lived (around 80). Donors of different ages were randomly distributed across sequencing lanes to avoid experimental bias.

Study-level results and caveats: The long-lived group showed more naive CD4+ T cells, fewer expanded clones and increased TCR diversity than the aged group, suggesting age selection. Conclusive comparison of naive and antigen-experienced compartments was prevented by the profiling of bulk unsorted PBMCs. Estimates of total diversity based on one million sequenced T cells were regarded as lower bounds and as underestimates. The percentage of naive T cells measured by flow cytometry correlated strongly with observed TCR beta diversity. Observed TCR beta diversity per million T cells fell roughly linearly with age, and a significant reduction was already apparent by age around 39. Donor CMV infection status was unknown, potentially confounding age-related changes in expanded clonotypes.

The clonotype comes from a woman of 80 years or more in good health. What was sequenced was blood. The sequence links TRBV27 to TRBJ2-1; a tentative D match to TRBD1 spans 6 bases. Judging by the DNA end, TRBJ2-7 fits better; the J call may be wrong. The DNA sequence is as follows: TGTGCCAGCAGTTTTCAGGGGTACGGAGGTGAGCAGTACTTC. Protein translation: CASSFQGYGGEQYF.